Listed below are T cell receptor beta chains from one sample, sequenced in a study of shared clonotypes between healthy human individuals. The table came from immunoSEQ multiplex PCR; TCRdb's copy has only in-frame clones and leaves some out. The table lists approximately 2.1 million clones, over 85% of them singletons. The sequencing input was naive CD4+ T cells from PBMCs. The source is a man aged 18 to 29 in good health. Some clones in this sample may be carry-over from other donors' samples. Each CDR3 is given with its conserved first and last residue. A D gene is named only where the DNA matches it firmly. Size tells how often a clone was seen (once, few, many) or the class of an expanded clone, and some rows leave it out.

j_call,d_call,clone_size,v_call,cdr3_nt,cdr3_aa
TRBJ2-1,-,-,TRBV28,TGTGCCACCCTAGGGAGGGGGACCTACAATGAGCAGTTCTTC,CATLGRGTYNEQFF
TRBJ2-1,TRBD2,-,TRBV11-2,TGTGCCAGCCAGAGGACTAGCGGGACCAATGAGCAGTTCTTC,CASQRTSGTNEQFF
TRBJ2-1,-,-,TRBV11-2,TGTGCCAGCAGCTTAGGCGGAGGGATCTACAATGAGCAGTTCTTC,CASSLGGGIYNEQFF
TRBJ2-2,-,-,TRBV5-1,TGCGCCAGCAGCCAAGACGGAAATCTCGCCGGGGAGCTGTTTTTT,CASSQDGNLAGELFF
TRBJ2-5,-,-,TRBV5-6,TGTGCCAGCAGCCCTTTAGGCAGGGGAGGGACCCAGTACTTC,CASSPLGRGGTQYF
TRBJ2-2,-,-,TRBV7-3,TGTGCCAGCAGCTCCCCCCGACATCGGAACACCGGGGAGCTGTTTTTT,CASSSPRHRNTGELFF
TRBJ1-6,TRBD1,-,TRBV25-1,TGTGCCAGCACCGGGACAGGGACACGGTCACCCCTCCACTTT,CASTGTGTRSPLHF
TRBJ2-2,-,-,TRBV7-3,TGTGCCAGCAGCTCCCCTGCTCGTGGCAGGAACACCGGGGAGCTGTTTTTT,CASSSPARGRNTGELFF
TRBJ1-1,-,-,TRBV28,TGTGCCAGCCCCGCAAAAATTGGACAGACGAACACTGAAGCTTTCTTT,CASPAKIGQTNTEAFF
TRBJ1-2,-,-,TRBV5-5,TGTGCCAGCAGCCTTAGTGGAACCATTACCTATGGCTACACCTTC,CASSLSGTITYGYTF
TRBJ1-3,-,-,TRBV7-9,TGTGCCAGCAGCTTAGTTATCGGAAACACCATATATTTT,CASSLVIGNTIYF
TRBJ2-3,-,-,TRBV14,TGTGCCAGCAGAGCAAACGTGGATACTAGCACAGATACGCAGTATTTT,CASRANVDTSTDTQYF
TRBJ1-1,-,once,TRBV6-1,TGTGCCAGCAAAATGAACACTGAAGCTTTCTTT,CASKMNTEAFF
TRBJ2-1,TRBD2,-,TRBV29-1,TGCAGCGTGGGGACTAGCTCCCTCAACAATGAGCAGTTCTTC,CSVGTSSLNNEQFF
TRBJ1-5,-,few,TRBV2,TGTGCCAGCAGGGGAGCGCAGCCCCAGCATTTT,CASRGAQPQHF
TRBJ2-7,-,-,TRBV10-1,TGCGCCAGCAGTGCTTCTAGCGCAGGGCAGTACTTC,CASSASSAGQYF
TRBJ2-3,-,-,TRBV7-2,TGTGCCAGCAGCCCCGCCAGGGCTAGCACAGATACGCAGTATTTT,CASSPARASTDTQYF
TRBJ1-3,-,-,TRBV7-9,TGTGCCAGCAGCTTAGCGGGTCGGGGGCTCGGAAACACCATATATTTT,CASSLAGRGLGNTIYF
TRBJ2-5,TRBD1,-,TRBV28,TGTGCCACTCGAGGGGGGACAGGCGGGCGGGAGACCCAGTACTTC,CATRGGTGGRETQYF
TRBJ2-1,-,-,TRBV5-1,TGCGCCAGCAGCTTGGATATAAATTACAATGAGCAGTTCTTC,CASSLDINYNEQFF
TRBJ2-5,TRBD2,-,TRBV4-2,TGTGCCAGCAGCCAAGAGTCTAGCGGGAAGCGGGAGACCCAGTACTTC,CASSQESSGKRETQYF
TRBJ2-7,TRBD2,-,TRBV5-1,TGCGCCAGCAGGGCCAGCGGGAGTTCATACGAGCAGTACTTC,CASRASGSSYEQYF
TRBJ1-3,-,-,TRBV19,TGTGCCAGTAGTTTCGGGGCGGAGGTTGGAAACACCATATATTTT,CASSFGAEVGNTIYF
TRBJ2-1,-,-,TRBV5-8,TGTGCCAGCAGCTTGCATCGCGGGGCGCCTTGGGATGAGCAGTTCTTC,CASSLHRGAPWDEQFF
TRBJ2-1,-,-,TRBV4-3,TGCGCCAGCGGGCCCCCGAATGAGCAGTTCTTC,CASGPPNEQFF
TRBJ1-1,TRBD1,-,TRBV2,TGTGCCAGCAGTGAATGGGGGACAGCGAACACTGAAGCTTTCTTT,CASSEWGTANTEAFF
TRBJ1-1,TRBD1,few,TRBV7-9,TGTGCCAGCAGCATACCCCGACAGGGATCCGCTTTCTTT,CASSIPRQGSAFF
TRBJ2-1,-,once,TRBV10-3,TGTGCCACCCGGCCGGTTTCAAATCGGACGAGCTCCTACAATGAGCAGTTCTTC,CATRPVSNRTSSYNEQFF
TRBJ2-2,-,-,TRBV5-1,TGCGCCAGCAGCTGGGGGCGCTTCGGGGAGCTGTTTTTT,CASSWGRFGELFF
TRBJ1-1,-,-,TRBV10-3,TGTGCCAGAAGTGCTAGGGGGGGTTGGAACACTGAAGCTTTCTTT,CARSARGGWNTEAFF
TRBJ1-1,-,-,TRBV7-3,TGTGCCAGCAGCCCCGGCGGGGGGACTGAAGCTTTCTTT,CASSPGGGTEAFF
TRBJ1-5,-,once,TRBV19,TGTGCCAGTAGTATAGAGATCGGGGGTCGTGCTCAGCCCCAGCATTTT,CASSIEIGGRAQPQHF
TRBJ1-1,-,-,TRBV6-5,TGTGCCAGCAGTAAGGGATGGACTGAAGCTTTCTTT,CASSKGWTEAFF
TRBJ2-7,-,-,TRBV5-1,TGCGCCAGCAGCTTGGCCGGGGGAGTCGCGCCTACCTACGAGCAGTACTTC,CASSLAGGVAPTYEQYF
TRBJ2-7,TRBD2,-,TRBV13,TGTGCCAGCAGCTTTCGACGGGAGGGCGTTTACGAGCAGTACTTC,CASSFRREGVYEQYF
TRBJ1-1,TRBD1,-,TRBV5-1,TGCGCCAGCAGCTCAGCGGACAGGGGAATGATCGGGGCTTTCTTT,CASSSADRGMIGAFF